This T cell receptor beta chain was recorded in a study of cytomegalovirus exposure and HLA in healthy donors. Study outcomes and limitations: One variant, a missense change in DCLRE1C, was linked in a later analysis to TCR beta V- and J-gene trimming. Later analysis suggested most CMV-associated TCR beta chains were HLA-restricted.

CDR1 is SGHRS, CDR2 YFSETQ, per germline. CDR3 length: 16 amino acids. V gave up 4 bases and J gave up 7 bases; unmatched junction bases: 12. In regard to this clone: The antigen is undetermined.

The study ran its PCR with 60 Vbeta and 13 Jbeta primers. Sequenced by immunoSEQ multiplex PCR; TCRdb stores in-frame clones only, minus some. The table shows more than 200,000 clones, with under 90% occurring only once. The chain recombines TRBV5-1 with TRBJ2-2; 8 bases fit TRBD1. Sample: PBMCs. This TCR derives from a human donor in good health. The chain's CDR3 is CASSRQGIGTGGELFF. The CDR3 nucleotides read TGCGCCAGCAGCAGACAGGGGATTGGGACAGGCGGGGAGCTGTTTTTT.